Below are 25 T cell receptor beta chains sequenced from a single sample in a study of blood T cell repertoires in COVID-19. Clones were read by immunoSEQ multiplex PCR, and TCRdb kept only the in-frame ones, dropping some. The profile shows about 210,000 clones, 80% of them singletons. Sequenced sample: peripheral blood. The origin of the receptors is a human donor in a cohort sampled during active COVID-19.

This rearrangement joins TRBV25-1 to TRBJ1-1; a possible D gene is TRBD1 (5 bases). Trimming pared 6 bases from V and 0 bases from J, leaving 11 bases between. CDR3 length equals 14 residues. The germline gives CDR1 MGHDK, CDR2 SYGVNS. Here the CDR3 reads CASRRSRVNTEAFF. In DNA, the CDR3 is TGTGCCAGCAGGCGGTCCAGGGTGAACACTGAAGCTTTCTTT. Variable domain in full (rest from reference TRBV25-1 and TRBJ1-1): EADIYQTPRYLVIGTGKKITLECSQTMGHDKMYWYQQDPGMELHLIHYSYGVNSTEKGDLSSESTVSRIRTEHFPLTLESARPSHTSQYLCASRRSRVNTEAFFGQGTRLTVV.

The chain has TRBV7-8 and TRBJ2-2, with D maybe TRBD1 (5 bases). Per the germline V gene, CDR1 is SGHVS and CDR2 is FQNEAQ. V dropped 1 base and J dropped 6 bases, with 9 bases sitting between them. This CDR3 contains 14 residues. CDR3 region: CASSLGGVAGELFF. For the CDR3, the DNA is TGTGCCAGCAGCTTAGGGGGCGTTGCCGGGGAGCTGTTTTTT.

The chain uses TRBV9 and TRBJ2-1; 8 bases fit TRBD2. This CDR3 is 18 amino acids long. Germline V gives CDR1 SGDLS, CDR2 YYNGEE. With 4 bases clipped from V and 2 bases from J, the junction kept 14 bases outside the gene matches. The CDR3 sequence: CASSPYNIPGLAYNEQFF. The CDR3 region has the DNA TGTGCCAGCAGCCCATACAACATACCGGGACTAGCCTACAATGAGCAGTTCTTC.

The CDR3 DNA is TGTGCCAGCAGCGTAGCGGGATTAGCGGGGTTTGAGACCCAGTACTTC. This gives the protein CASSVAGLAGFETQYF. The chain employs TRBV9 and TRBJ2-5; 8 nucleotides line up with TRBD2. Looked up from germline, CDR1 is SGDLS and CDR2 is YYNGEE. This CDR3 contains 16 residues. J was trimmed by 5 bases and V by 0 bases; bases with no gene match: 9.

In its sample, this clone was seen a few times. This chain joins TRBV24-1 and TRBJ1-2; 8 bases are a match to TRBD1. CDR3 length: 14 residues. The V segment lost 2 bases and the J segment 7 bases; nucleotides outside the gene matches: 5. CDR1 is KGHDR, CDR2 SFDVKD, per germline. The CDR3 coding sequence is TGTGCCACCAGTGATTCCCGACAGGGGACTGGCTACACCTTC. Its protein product is CATSDSRQGTGYTF.

This rearrangement joins TRBV5-1 to TRBJ2-7; D is perhaps TRBD2 (5 bases). V lost 0 bases, J lost 2 bases, and 12 bases lay in between. Germline V lookup: CDR1 SGHRS, CDR2 YFSETQ. This CDR3 has 15 residues. The CDR3 coding sequence is TGCGCCAGCAGCTTGGGAGGGAATCCGACCTACGAGCAGTACTTC. Protein product: CASSLGGNPTYEQYF.

The V and J genes are TRBV13 and TRBJ2-7, with 9 positions matching TRBD1. The V gene's germline CDR1 is PRHDT and CDR2 FYEKMQ (reference sequence). V trimming: 4 bases; J trimming: 4 bases; junction bases outside the gene matches: 8. There are 15 residues in the CDR3. CDR3 amino acids: CASSSQGQGPYEQYF. CDR3 DNA: TGTGCCAGCAGCTCCCAAGGACAGGGGCCGTACGAGCAGTACTTC.

This chain connects TRBV29-1 to TRBJ2-3; D remains unclear. The CDR3 is 12 residues long. Germline V gene sequence: CDR1 SQVTM, CDR2 ANQGSEA. Deletions cut 3 bases from V and 0 bases from J, with 4 bases between. CDR3 nucleotide sequence: TGCAGCGTTGAGGCTAGCACAGATACGCAGTATTTT. Its protein is CSVEASTDTQYF.

This chain links TRBV5-1 with TRBJ2-1; 7 nucleotides agree with TRBD1. Germline values: CDR1 SGHRS, CDR2 YFSETQ. The CDR3 consists of 16 residues. The V gene end was trimmed by 0 bases and the J gene end by 1 base; junction bases not matched to a gene: 4. CDR3 protein: CASSLGPGQSYNEQFF. In DNA, the CDR3 is TGCGCCAGCAGCTTGGGGCCGGGACAGTCCTACAATGAGCAGTTCTTC.

As regards this clone: This specimen includes other DNA sequences encoding the same CDR3. The CDR3 loop reads CASSLSGQDTQYF. CDR3 nucleotide sequence: TGTGCCAGCAGCTTAAGTGGCCAAGATACGCAGTATTTT. V usage is TRBV7-2 and J usage is TRBJ2-3, with unresolved D. The CDR3 sequence is 13 residues long. Germline CDR1 is SGHTA and CDR2 is FQGNSA. Trimming took off 2 bases at V and 5 bases at J, with 8 bases between the two ends.

This sequence joins TRBV5-6 and TRBJ2-3, with 7 bases fitting TRBD1. Per the germline V gene, CDR1 is SGHDT and CDR2 is YYEEEE. This CDR3 contains 15 residues. With V trimmed by 2 bases and J by 5 bases, 8 bases remained unmatched. The CDR3 loop reads CASSFEAGGEDTQYF. The CDR3 DNA reads as TGTGCCAGCAGCTTTGAGGCAGGGGGTGAAGATACGCAGTATTTT.

The chain couples TRBV11-2 to TRBJ1-2; 7 bases match TRBD1. The CDR3 spans 13 residues. The germline gives CDR1 SGHAT, CDR2 FQNNGV. Losses at the gene ends were 4 bases for V and 8 bases for J; bases not matched to a gene: 7. In DNA, the CDR3 is TGTGCCAGCAGCTCTTCAGGGGGTGGCGGCTACACCTTC. Translating gives CASSSSGGGGYTF.

The chain joins TRBV30 to TRBJ1-4; maybe TRBD1 (5 bases). V was shortened by 3 bases and J by 8 bases, with 10 bases between the two germline ends. From germline, CDR1 is GTSNPN and CDR2 SVGIG (reference sequence). The CDR3 is 12 amino acids. This chain's CDR3 is CAWRGQGEKLFF. For the CDR3, the DNA is TGTGCCTGGAGGGGCCAGGGCGAAAAACTGTTTTTT.

This clone has more than one count but fewer than ten. V usage is TRBV27 and J usage is TRBJ1-6; TRBD1 matches at 8 bases. Germline loops: CDR1 MNHEY, CDR2 SMNVEV (reference sequence). The CDR3 runs to 15 residues. The V gene end was trimmed by 7 bases and the J gene end by 7 bases; junction bases not matched to a gene: 9. The DNA for the CDR3 is TGTGCCAGCACTCATGGGACAGGCATCAATTCACCCCTCCACTTT. The encoded protein is CASTHGTGINSPLHF.

The chain couples TRBV28 to TRBJ1-1; weak D call: TRBD1 (6 bases). Trimming took off 11 bases at V and 1 base at J, with 11 bases between the two ends. This CDR3 comprises 12 residues. CDR1 MDHEN and CDR2 SYDVKM come from the germline V gene. CDR3 bases: TGTGCCGTAGGGGACAAGAACACTGAAGCTTTCTTT. Amino acid sequence: CAVGDKNTEAFF.

The V and J genes are TRBV5-6 and TRBJ2-7; a possible D gene is TRBD2 (6 bases). CDR3 length: 15 residues. V was clipped by 2 bases and J by 5 bases, with 17 bases between them. Per germline, CDR1 SGHDT and CDR2 YYEEEE. The CDR3 sequence is CASSFLGGGDHEQYF. Here the CDR3 DNA reads TGTGCCAGCAGCTTCCTAGGAGGAGGGGACCACGAGCAGTACTTC.

This clone was detected once. The chain employs TRBV6-4 and TRBJ1-5; D not certain. Trimming took off 3 bases at V and 6 bases at J, with 9 bases between the two ends. Germline loops: CDR1 MRHNA, CDR2 SNTAGT. The CDR3 consists of 13 residues. The CDR3 protein is CASSDRSGQPQHF. Here the CDR3 DNA reads TGTGCCAGCAGTGATAGGAGCGGTCAGCCCCAGCATTTT.

The chain is built from TRBV10-3 and TRBJ2-5, with D perhaps TRBD1 (8 bases). CDR1 and CDR2 from the germline V gene are ENHRY and SYGVKD. The CDR3 consists of 16 residues. Trimming shortened V by 6 bases and J by 2 bases, and 19 bases separated the two germline ends. DNA for the CDR3: TGTGCCATCAGGCGAGGAGGACAGGGAGGGCAAGAGACCCAGTACTTC. This sequence encodes CAIRRGGQGGQETQYF.

V usage is TRBV6-5 and J usage is TRBJ1-1, with D unresolved. V gave up 6 bases and J gave up 0 bases, with 11 bases separating them. This CDR3 is 14 amino acids long. Germline V gene lookup returns CDR1 MNHEY and CDR2 SVGAGI. CDR3 sequence: CASRGGGMNTEAFF. The CDR3 DNA follows: TGTGCCAGCAGAGGAGGAGGCATGAACACTGAAGCTTTCTTT.

The gene calls are TRBV7-9 and TRBJ2-4; a weak D match, TRBD2 (7 bases). The germline V gene encodes CDR1 SEHNR and CDR2 FQNEAQ (reference sequence). This CDR3 is built from 15 residues. Trimming shortened V by 0 bases and J by 7 bases, and 13 bases separated the two germline ends. CDR3 DNA sequence: TGTGCCAGCAGCTTAGCGGGGGGGCCGCAGAACATTCAGTACTTC. Translation gives CASSLAGGPQNIQYF. Complete variable domain (other parts from reference TRBV7-9 and TRBJ2-4): DTGVSQNPRHKITKRGQNVTFRCDPISEHNRLYWYRQTLGQGPEFLTYFQNEAQLEKSRLLSDRFSAERPKGSFSTLEIQRTEQGDSAMYLCASSLAGGPQNIQYFGAGTRLSVL.

This chain links TRBV7-8 with TRBJ2-1, with a weak D call TRBD2 (6 bases). Between the trimmed V and J ends, which lost 2 bases and 5 bases, there was a span of 10 bases. The CDR3 is 14 amino acids. Per germline, CDR1 SGHVS and CDR2 FQNEAQ. The CDR3 region is CASSLSGYNNEQFF. Here the CDR3 DNA reads TGTGCCAGCAGCTTAAGCGGGTACAACAATGAGCAGTTCTTC.

This chain joins TRBV28 and TRBJ2-7; 9 positions match TRBD1. This CDR3 has 13 residues. Trimming at V came to 4 bases and at J to 4 bases, leaving 2 bases not matched to a gene. Germline CDR1 MDHEN, CDR2 SYDVKM. The CDR3 DNA reads as TGTGCCAGCAGTTACAGGGGGCTATACGAGCAGTACTTC. This gives the protein CASSYRGLYEQYF. Using reference TRBV28 and TRBJ2-7 for the parts outside the CDR3, the full variable domain is DVKVTQSSRYLVKRTGEKVFLECVQDMDHENMFWYRQDPGLGLRLIYFSYDVKMKEKGDIPEGYSVSREKKERFSLILESASTNQTSMYLCASSYRGLYEQYFGPGTRLTVT.

The chain combines TRBV29-1 with TRBJ1-2; D uncertain. CDR1 SQVTM and CDR2 ANQGSEA come from the germline V gene. The ends were cut back, 6 bases at V and 4 bases at J, with 15 bases in the middle. This CDR3 comprises 13 residues. In DNA, the CDR3 is TGCAGCGTCACACAGAGGGCGGGCTATGGCTACACCTTC. Its protein is CSVTQRAGYGYTF.

V is TRBV27 and J is TRBJ1-1, with D maybe TRBD1 (6 bases). This CDR3 has 13 residues. The V gene's germline CDR1 is MNHEY and CDR2 SMNVEV (reference sequence). Trimming shortened V by 5 bases and J by 7 bases, and 14 bases separated the two germline ends. CDR3 in amino acids: CASSQQGYIEAFF. The CDR3 DNA reads TGTGCCAGCAGTCAACAGGGCTACATTGAAGCTTTCTTT.

The V call is TRBV5-1, the J call TRBJ2-2; no reliable D call. There are 15 residues in the CDR3. Germline V gives CDR1 SGHRS, CDR2 YFSETQ. The V and J ends lost 5 bases and 4 bases respectively, with 15 bases between them. DNA of the CDR3: TGCGCCAGCAGTCGAGTTTCACAGACCACCGGGGAGCTGTTTTTT. It codes for CASSRVSQTTGELFF.